One sample yielded the 4 T cell receptor beta chains listed below, sequenced in a study of spatial heterogeneity in lung cancer. TCRdb re-called the 5' RACE reads with MiXCR, one entry per CDR3 protein. The table has about 7,200 distinct CDR3 sequences, around 10% seen once. No antigens are known for them. Overall study findings and caveats: Mutation tallies in tumors tracked expanded intratumoral alpha and beta TCR counts.

As for time point: sample taken at primary tumor resection. The sequenced sample was lung tumor tissue, obtained at surgery. The receptor set was obtained from a female donor with early-stage non-small cell lung cancer.

Ten or more counts support this clonotype. The V call is TRBV24-1, the J call TRBJ2-1, with 9 bases fitting TRBD1. The CDR3 is 15 residues long. CDR1 KGHDR and CDR2 SFDVKD come from the germline V gene. V shed 2 bases, J shed 4 bases, and the junction held 2 bases outside the gene matches. The CDR3 loop is CATSDSGTGYNEQFF. The DNA for the CDR3 is TGTGCCACCAGTGATTCCGGGACAGGGTACAATGAGCAGTTCTTC.

With respect to this clonotype: A single base separates this from a much larger clone, so it may be a read error. The chain joins TRBV12-3 or TRBV12-4 to TRBJ2-7, with D maybe TRBD2 (6 bases). The CDR3 sequence is 15 residues long. The V end lost 6 bases, the J end lost 1 base, and 16 bases lay between the germline ends. The CDR3, as DNA: TGTGCCAGCAGGTTGAGATTAGCGGTTTCCTACGAGCAGTACTTC. Translating gives CASRLRLAVSYEQYF.

By proportion, this clonotype is medium-sized. The chain couples TRBV6-5 to TRBJ1-1; the D gene is possibly TRBD1 (5 bases). Trimming cost V 6 bases and J 0 bases, with 14 bases left between them. CDR3 length: 15 residues. Germline V CDR1 and CDR2: MNHEY, SVGAGI. The CDR3 nucleotides are TGTGCCAGCAGCACCGCCGGGACGCTGAACACTGAAGCTTTCTTT. It translates to CASSTAGTLNTEAFF.

This clonotype was observed a few times. The rearrangement uses TRBV4-1 and TRBJ1-1, with D perhaps matching TRBD1 (5 bases). From germline, CDR1 is MGHRA and CDR2 YSYEKL. This CDR3 comprises 13 residues. The ends were cut back, 0 bases at V and 5 bases at J, with 7 bases in the middle. The CDR3 DNA follows: TGCGCCAGCAGCCAAGAGGGGGGAACTGAAGCTTTCTTT. The encoded protein is CASSQEGGTEAFF.